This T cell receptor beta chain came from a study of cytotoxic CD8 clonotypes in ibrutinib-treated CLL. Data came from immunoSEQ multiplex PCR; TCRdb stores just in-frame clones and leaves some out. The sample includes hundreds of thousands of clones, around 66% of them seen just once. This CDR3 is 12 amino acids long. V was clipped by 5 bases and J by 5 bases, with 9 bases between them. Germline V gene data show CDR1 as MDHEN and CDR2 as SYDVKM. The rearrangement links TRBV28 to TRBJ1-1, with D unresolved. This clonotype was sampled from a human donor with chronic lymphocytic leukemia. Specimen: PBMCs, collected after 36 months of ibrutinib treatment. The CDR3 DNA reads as TGTGCCAGCAGTCCAGGTAGGACTGAAGCTTTCTTT. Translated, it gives CASSPGRTEAFF.